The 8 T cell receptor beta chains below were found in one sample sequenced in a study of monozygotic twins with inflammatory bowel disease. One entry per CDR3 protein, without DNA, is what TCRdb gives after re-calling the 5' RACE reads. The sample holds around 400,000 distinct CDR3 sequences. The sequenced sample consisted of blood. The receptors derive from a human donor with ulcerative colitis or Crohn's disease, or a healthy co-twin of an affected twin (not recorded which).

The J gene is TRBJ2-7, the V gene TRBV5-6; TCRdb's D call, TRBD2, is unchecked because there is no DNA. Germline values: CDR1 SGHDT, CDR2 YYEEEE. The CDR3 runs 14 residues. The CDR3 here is CASSPAGVKYEQYF.

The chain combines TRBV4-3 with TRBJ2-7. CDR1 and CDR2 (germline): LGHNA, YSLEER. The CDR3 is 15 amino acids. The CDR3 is CASSQEPEFSYEQYF.

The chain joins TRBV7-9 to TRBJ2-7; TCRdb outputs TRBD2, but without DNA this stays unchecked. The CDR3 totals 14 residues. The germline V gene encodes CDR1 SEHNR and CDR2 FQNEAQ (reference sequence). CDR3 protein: CASSLAGVRNEQYF.

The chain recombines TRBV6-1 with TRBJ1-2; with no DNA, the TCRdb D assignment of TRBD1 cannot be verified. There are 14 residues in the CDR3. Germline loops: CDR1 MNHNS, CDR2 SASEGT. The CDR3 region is CASHQKGPTYGYTF.

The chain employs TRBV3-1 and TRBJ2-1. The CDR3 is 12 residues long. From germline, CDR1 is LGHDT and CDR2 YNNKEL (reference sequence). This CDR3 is CASSLWQNEQFF.

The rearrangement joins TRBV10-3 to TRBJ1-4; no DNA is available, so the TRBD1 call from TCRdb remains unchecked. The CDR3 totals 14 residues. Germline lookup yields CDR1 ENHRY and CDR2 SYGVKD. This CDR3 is CAISDGRGEEKLFF.

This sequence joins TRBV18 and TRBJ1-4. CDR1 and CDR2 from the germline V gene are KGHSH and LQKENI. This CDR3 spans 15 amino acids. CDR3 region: CASSPGREEREKLFF.

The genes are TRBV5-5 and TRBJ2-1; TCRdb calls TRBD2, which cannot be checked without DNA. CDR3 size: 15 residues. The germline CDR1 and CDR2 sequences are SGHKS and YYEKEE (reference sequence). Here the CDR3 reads CASSLLGLANNEQFF.